This is a list of T cell receptor beta chains from one sample in a study of monozygotic twins with inflammatory bowel disease. Each CDR3 protein gets one entry in TCRdb, which reprocessed the 5' RACE reads and gives no DNA. The repertoire table contains roughly 100,000 distinct CDR3 sequences. Input material: blood. Receptor source: a human donor with ulcerative colitis or Crohn's disease, or a healthy co-twin of an affected twin (not recorded which). CDR3s include the opening cysteine and the closing phenylalanine or tryptophan. Each record gives: V gene, J gene, CDR3 protein.

TRBV7-2	TRBJ1-2	CASSFEGSSNYGYTF
TRBV12-3/TRBV12-4	TRBJ2-7	CASGSGQLVPPNLSDF
TRBV20-1	TRBJ2-2	CSARDLGGLNTGELFF
TRBV5-1	TRBJ2-3	CASSGGAISDTQYF
TRBV16	TRBJ2-7	CATSWGPYEQYF
TRBV10-3	TRBJ2-3	CAVRPNAGGGFKDTQYF
TRBV12-3/TRBV12-4	TRBJ1-1	CASSSRVGQGNTEAFF
TRBV20-1	TRBJ2-7	CSATSISYEQYF
TRBV6-2/TRBV6-3	TRBJ1-1	CASSWDTGRTEAFF
TRBV7-2	TRBJ2-3	CASSQGDSAQYF
TRBV15	TRBJ2-7	CATSRDGDFGEQYF
TRBV29-1	TRBJ2-7	CSVGTSGDGSIEQYF
TRBV7-2	TRBJ2-7	CASRGGREGHEQYF